Listed below are T cell receptor beta chains from one sample, sequenced in a study of blood T cell repertoires in COVID-19. Clones were read by immunoSEQ multiplex PCR, and TCRdb kept only the in-frame ones, dropping some. The table lists roughly 260,000 clones, around 82% of them singletons. Sample: peripheral blood. The receptors were sampled from a woman in her 70s with acute or convalescent COVID-19. Each CDR3 is given with its conserved first and last residue. Each record gives: V gene, J gene, D gene, clone size, CDR3 protein, CDR3 DNA. The D gene is left open where the match is weak. Only some rows state a clone size, as once, few, many or a class for expanded clones.

v_call: TRBV28
j_call: TRBJ2-3
d_call: TRBD2
clone_size: NA
cdr3_aa: CASTSGGGGTDTQYF
cdr3_nt: TGTGCCAGCACCTCCGGCGGGGGGGGAACAGATACGCAGTATTTT

v_call: TRBV5-4
j_call: TRBJ2-4
d_call: NA
clone_size: few
cdr3_aa: CASSLLGGKNIQYF
cdr3_nt: TGTGCCAGCAGCTTATTAGGGGGCAAAAACATTCAGTACTTC

v_call: TRBV11-2
j_call: TRBJ2-2
d_call: NA
clone_size: NA
cdr3_aa: CASSLGGGTGELFF
cdr3_nt: TGTGCCAGCAGCTTAGGAGGGGGCACCGGGGAGCTGTTTTTT

v_call: TRBV30
j_call: TRBJ1-5
d_call: TRBD1
clone_size: NA
cdr3_aa: CAWGTGAAQPQHF
cdr3_nt: TGTGCCTGGGGGACAGGGGCGGCTCAGCCCCAGCATTTT

v_call: TRBV6-5
j_call: TRBJ1-3
d_call: NA
clone_size: NA
cdr3_aa: CASSRLSGNTIYF
cdr3_nt: TGTGCCAGCAGCCGACTGTCCGGAAACACCATATATTTT

v_call: TRBV11-2
j_call: TRBJ1-6
d_call: NA
clone_size: NA
cdr3_aa: CASSLVGVGSPLHF
cdr3_nt: TGTGCCAGCAGCTTAGTAGGGGTAGGCTCACCCCTCCACTTT

v_call: TRBV19
j_call: TRBJ1-1
d_call: NA
clone_size: NA
cdr3_aa: CASSASGGTTEAFF
cdr3_nt: TGTGCCAGTAGTGCCTCAGGCGGGACCACTGAAGCTTTCTTT

v_call: TRBV5-5
j_call: TRBJ1-3
d_call: NA
clone_size: NA
cdr3_aa: CASSLWGVSGNTIYF
cdr3_nt: TGTGCCAGCAGCTTGTGGGGGGTCTCTGGAAACACCATATATTTT

v_call: TRBV7-8
j_call: TRBJ2-1
d_call: NA
clone_size: NA
cdr3_aa: CASSFPSGWTNEQFF
cdr3_nt: TGTGCCAGCAGCTTTCCCTCCGGATGGACTAATGAGCAGTTCTTC

v_call: TRBV19
j_call: TRBJ1-1
d_call: TRBD1
clone_size: NA
cdr3_aa: CASMGTVWGNTEAFF
cdr3_nt: TGTGCCAGTATGGGGACAGTTTGGGGGAACACTGAAGCTTTCTTT

v_call: TRBV2
j_call: TRBJ1-2
d_call: TRBD1
clone_size: NA
cdr3_aa: CASSGQGVANYGYTF
cdr3_nt: TGTGCCAGCAGCGGACAGGGGGTAGCTAACTATGGCTACACCTTC

v_call: TRBV7-7
j_call: TRBJ2-1
d_call: TRBD1
clone_size: NA
cdr3_aa: CASSPRDSLYNEQFF
cdr3_nt: TGTGCTAGCAGTCCCAGGGACAGCCTTTACAATGAGCAGTTCTTC

v_call: TRBV4-3
j_call: TRBJ1-2
d_call: NA
clone_size: NA
cdr3_aa: CASSQGLSANYGYTF
cdr3_nt: TGCGCCAGCAGCCAAGGACTCTCGGCTAACTATGGCTACACCTTC

v_call: TRBV5-1
j_call: TRBJ1-2
d_call: NA
clone_size: NA
cdr3_aa: CASSLDPSNYGYTF
cdr3_nt: TGCGCCAGCAGCTTGGATCCCAGTAACTATGGCTACACCTTC

v_call: TRBV5-6
j_call: TRBJ1-3
d_call: TRBD1
clone_size: NA
cdr3_aa: CASSWGQGGNTIYF
cdr3_nt: TGTGCCAGCAGCTGGGGACAGGGTGGAAACACCATATATTTT

v_call: TRBV10-3
j_call: TRBJ1-3
d_call: TRBD1
clone_size: NA
cdr3_aa: CAISDTPDRTNSGNTIYF
cdr3_nt: TGTGCCATCAGTGACACCCCGGACAGGACCAACTCTGGAAACACCATATATTTT

v_call: TRBV2
j_call: TRBJ1-2
d_call: NA
clone_size: once
cdr3_aa: CASSLRQLQYGYTF
cdr3_nt: TGTGCCAGCAGCCTGAGACAGCTTCAATATGGCTACACCTTC